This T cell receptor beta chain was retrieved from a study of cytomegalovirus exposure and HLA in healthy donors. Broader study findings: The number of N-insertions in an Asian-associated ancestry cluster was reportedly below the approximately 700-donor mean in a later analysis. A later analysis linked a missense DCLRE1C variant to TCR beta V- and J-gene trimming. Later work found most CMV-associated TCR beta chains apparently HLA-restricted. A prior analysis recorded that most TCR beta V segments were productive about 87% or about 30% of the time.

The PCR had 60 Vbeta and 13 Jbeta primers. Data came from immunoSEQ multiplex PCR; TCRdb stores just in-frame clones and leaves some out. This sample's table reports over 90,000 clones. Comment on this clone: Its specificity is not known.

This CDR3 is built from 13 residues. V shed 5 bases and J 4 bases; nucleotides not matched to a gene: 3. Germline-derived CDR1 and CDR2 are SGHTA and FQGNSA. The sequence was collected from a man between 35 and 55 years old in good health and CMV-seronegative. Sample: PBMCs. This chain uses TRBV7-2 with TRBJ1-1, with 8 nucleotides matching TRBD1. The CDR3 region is CASSPGQGTEAFF. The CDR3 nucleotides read TGTGCCAGCAGCCCCGGACAGGGCACTGAAGCTTTCTTT.